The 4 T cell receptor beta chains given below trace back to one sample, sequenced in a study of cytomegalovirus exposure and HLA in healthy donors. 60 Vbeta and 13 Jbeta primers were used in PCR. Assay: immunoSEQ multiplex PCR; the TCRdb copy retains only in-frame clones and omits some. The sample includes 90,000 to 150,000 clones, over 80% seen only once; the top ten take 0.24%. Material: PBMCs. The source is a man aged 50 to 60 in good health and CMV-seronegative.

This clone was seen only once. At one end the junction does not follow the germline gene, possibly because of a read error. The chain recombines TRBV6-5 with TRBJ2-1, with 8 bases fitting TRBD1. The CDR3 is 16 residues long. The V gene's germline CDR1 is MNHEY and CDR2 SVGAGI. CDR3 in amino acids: CASSYLGQGRYNKQFF. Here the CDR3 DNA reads TGTGCCAGCAGTTACCTCGGACAGGGTAGATACAATAAGCAGTTCTTC.

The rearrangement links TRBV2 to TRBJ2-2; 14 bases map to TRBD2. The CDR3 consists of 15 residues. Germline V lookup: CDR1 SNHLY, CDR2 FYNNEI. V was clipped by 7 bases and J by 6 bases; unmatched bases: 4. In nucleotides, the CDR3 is TGTGCCAGCACCGGACTAGCGGGAGGTTCCGGGGAGCTGTTTTTT. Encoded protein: CASTGLAGGSGELFF.

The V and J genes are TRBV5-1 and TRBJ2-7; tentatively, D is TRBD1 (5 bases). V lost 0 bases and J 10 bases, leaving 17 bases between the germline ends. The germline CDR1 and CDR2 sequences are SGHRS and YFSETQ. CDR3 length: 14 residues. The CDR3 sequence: CASSLEGAGLIQYF. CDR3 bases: TGCGCCAGCAGCTTGGAAGGGGCCGGCCTAATTCAGTACTTC. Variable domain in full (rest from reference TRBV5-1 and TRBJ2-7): KAGVTQTPRYLIKTRGQQVTLSCSPISGHRSVSWYQQTPGQGLQFLFEYFSETQRNKGNFPGRFSGRQFSNSRSEMNVSTLELGDSALYLCASSLEGAGLIQYFGPGTRLTVT.

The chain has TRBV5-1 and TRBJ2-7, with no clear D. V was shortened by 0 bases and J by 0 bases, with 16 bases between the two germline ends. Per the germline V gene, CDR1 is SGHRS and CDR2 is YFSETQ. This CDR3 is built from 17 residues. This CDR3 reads CASSLGFSTFASYEQYF. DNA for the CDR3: TGCGCCAGCAGCTTGGGGTTTTCGACTTTCGCCTCCTACGAGCAGTACTTC.